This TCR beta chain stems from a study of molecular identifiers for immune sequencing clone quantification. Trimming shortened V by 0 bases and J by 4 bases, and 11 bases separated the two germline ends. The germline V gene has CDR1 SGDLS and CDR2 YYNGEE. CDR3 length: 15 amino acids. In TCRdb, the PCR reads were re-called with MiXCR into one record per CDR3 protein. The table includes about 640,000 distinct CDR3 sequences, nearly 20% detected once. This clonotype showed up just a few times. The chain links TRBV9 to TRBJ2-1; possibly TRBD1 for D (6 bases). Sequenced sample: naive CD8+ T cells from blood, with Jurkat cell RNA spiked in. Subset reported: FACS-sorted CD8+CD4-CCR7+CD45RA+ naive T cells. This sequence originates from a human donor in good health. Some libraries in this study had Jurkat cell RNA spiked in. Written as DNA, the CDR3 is TGTGCCAGCAGCGTAGCCACAGGGAGATACAATGAGCAGTTCTTC. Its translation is CASSVATGRYNEQFF. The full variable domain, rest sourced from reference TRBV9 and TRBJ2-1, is DSGVTQTPKHLITATGQRVTLRCSPRSGDLSVYWYQQSLDQGLQFLIQYYNGEERAKGNILERFSAQQFPDLHSELNLSSLELGDSALYFCASSVATGRYNEQFFGPGTRLTVL.